This is a list of T cell receptor beta chains from one sample in a study of cytomegalovirus exposure and HLA in healthy donors. Method: immunoSEQ multiplex PCR; TCRdb's copy keeps in-frame clones and lacks some. The data show 130,000 or so clones, with about 69% seen just once and less than 4% held by the top ten. Specimen: PBMCs. The receptors come from a man aged 25 to 40 in good health and CMV-seronegative. Both conserved end residues are part of each CDR3. D genes are given only for firm matches. Clone size, where shown, is once, few, many, or a class for clones that have expanded.

J: TRBJ1-6; V: TRBV11-2; size: -; D: -; DNA: TGTGCCAGCAGCAGCCCCACAGGGAAGGGGTCACCCCTCCACTTT; CDR3: CASSSPTGKGSPLHF
J: TRBJ2-1; V: TRBV7-9; size: -; D: -; DNA: TGTGCCAGCAGCTTGGGGCGGGGCTTCTACAATGAGCAGTTCTTC; CDR3: CASSLGRGFYNEQFF
J: TRBJ1-2; V: TRBV5-6; size: -; D: -; DNA: TGTGCCAGCAGCTTCGTTCGGTGGGGGCTGTTGGATGGCTACACCTTC; CDR3: CASSFVRWGLLDGYTF
J: TRBJ2-5; V: TRBV9; size: -; D: TRBD2; DNA: TGTGCCAGCAGCGTAGGGCGGGGGGAGACCCAGTACTTC; CDR3: CASSVGRGETQYF
J: TRBJ2-1; V: TRBV9; size: once; D: -; DNA: TGTGCCAGCAGCTCCCGCGGATCTGAGCAGTTCTTC; CDR3: CASSSRGSEQFF
J: TRBJ2-1; V: TRBV5-1; size: once; D: TRBD2; DNA: TGCGCCAGCACCGAACTAGCGGGATACAATGAGCAGTTCTTC; CDR3: CASTELAGYNEQFF
J: TRBJ1-1; V: TRBV2; size: -; D: -; DNA: TGTGCCAGCATTCGGACTGAAGCGATGAACACTGAAGCTTTCTTT; CDR3: CASIRTEAMNTEAFF
J: TRBJ2-7; V: TRBV6-5; size: -; D: TRBD1; DNA: TGTGCCAGCAGTCCCGGGACAGGGATCTACGAGCAGTACTTC; CDR3: CASSPGTGIYEQYF
J: TRBJ2-7; V: TRBV28; size: -; D: -; DNA: TGTGCCAGCAGTTCCTTACAGGGTGGGGACGAGCAGTACTTC; CDR3: CASSSLQGGDEQYF
J: TRBJ2-6; V: TRBV28; size: -; D: -; DNA: TGTGCCAGCAGTTTGGGTCTAGCAGCTGGGGCCAACGTCCTGACTTTC; CDR3: CASSLGLAAGANVLTF
J: TRBJ2-7; V: TRBV10-1; size: -; D: TRBD2; DNA: TGCGCCAGCAGTGAGCCGGGACGGGGGGGATACGAGCAGTACTTC; CDR3: CASSEPGRGGYEQYF
J: TRBJ1-6; V: TRBV6-1; size: -; D: -; DNA: TGTGCCAGCAGCGAAGGCCAGGTCCTTGGGAGGAATTCACCCCTCCACTTT; CDR3: CASSEGQVLGRNSPLHF
J: TRBJ1-5; V: TRBV7-9; size: -; D: -; DNA: TGTGCCAGCAGCTTAGCGGGGGGGTACAATCAGCCCCAGCATTTT; CDR3: CASSLAGGYNQPQHF
J: TRBJ1-4; V: TRBV19; size: few; D: TRBD1; DNA: TGTGCCAGTAGTATGTATCCCCCCGGACAGGGATACGAAAAACTGTTTTTT; CDR3: CASSMYPPGQGYEKLFF
J: TRBJ1-2; V: TRBV25-1; size: -; D: TRBD1; DNA: TGTGCCAGCAGTGTACTGACAGGGGAGGGTACCAACTATGGCTACACCTTC; CDR3: CASSVLTGEGTNYGYTF
J: TRBJ1-2; V: TRBV25-1; size: -; D: TRBD1; DNA: TGTGCCAGCAGTGCCGGGACAGGGGGTACAGCGTTACGCTACACCTTC; CDR3: CASSAGTGGTALRYTF
J: TRBJ2-1; V: TRBV6-1; size: -; D: -; DNA: TGTGCCAGCAGTGACAGGGTCCTAGGTTATGAGCAGTTCTTC; CDR3: CASSDRVLGYEQFF
J: TRBJ2-1; V: TRBV7-3; size: -; D: TRBD2; DNA: TGTGCCAGCAGCTCCTCTAGCGGGGGGCCTCCCTTCTTC; CDR3: CASSSSSGGPPFF
J: TRBJ2-2; V: TRBV10-3; size: -; D: TRBD2; DNA: TGTGCCATCAGCGGACTAGCCTCAGCCCGGGAGCTGTTTTTT; CDR3: CAISGLASARELFF
J: TRBJ2-1; V: TRBV15; size: -; D: -; DNA: TGTGCCACCAGCAGAGATGGTAGCGGAAACTACAATGAGCAGTTCTTC; CDR3: CATSRDGSGNYNEQFF
J: TRBJ1-5; V: TRBV14; size: -; D: TRBD1; DNA: TGTGCCAGCAGCCAACGACAGGGGCAGCCCCAGCATTTT; CDR3: CASSQRQGQPQHF
J: TRBJ2-2; V: TRBV5-6; size: once; D: -; DNA: TGTGCCAGCAGCCCCGGCACCGGGGAGCTGTTTTTT; CDR3: CASSPGTGELFF
J: TRBJ1-2; V: TRBV7-9; size: -; D: TRBD1; DNA: TGTGCCAGCAGCGACAGGGTCGGCTCGAACGGCTACACCTTC; CDR3: CASSDRVGSNGYTF
J: TRBJ2-7; V: TRBV4-2; size: -; D: TRBD1; DNA: TGTGCCAGCAGCCAAGATTTATCGGACAGGGGCCTCTACGAGCAGTACTTC; CDR3: CASSQDLSDRGLYEQYF